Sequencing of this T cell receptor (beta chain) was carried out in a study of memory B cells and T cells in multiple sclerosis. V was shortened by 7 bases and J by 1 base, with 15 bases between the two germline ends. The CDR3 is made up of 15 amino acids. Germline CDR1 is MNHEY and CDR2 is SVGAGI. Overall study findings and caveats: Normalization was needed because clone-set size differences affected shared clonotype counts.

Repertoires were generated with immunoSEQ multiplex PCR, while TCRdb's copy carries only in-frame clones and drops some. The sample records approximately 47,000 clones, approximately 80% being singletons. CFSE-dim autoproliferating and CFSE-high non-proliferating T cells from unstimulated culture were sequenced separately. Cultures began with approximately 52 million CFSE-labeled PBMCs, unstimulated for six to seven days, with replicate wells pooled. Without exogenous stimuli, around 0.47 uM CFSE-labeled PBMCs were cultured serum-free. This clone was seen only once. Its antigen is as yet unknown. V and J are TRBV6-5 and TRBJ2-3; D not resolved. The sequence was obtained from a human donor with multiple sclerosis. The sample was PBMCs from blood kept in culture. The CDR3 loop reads CASILGNPGTDTQYF. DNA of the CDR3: TGTGCCAGCATCCTAGGCAACCCCGGCACAGATACGCAGTATTTT.